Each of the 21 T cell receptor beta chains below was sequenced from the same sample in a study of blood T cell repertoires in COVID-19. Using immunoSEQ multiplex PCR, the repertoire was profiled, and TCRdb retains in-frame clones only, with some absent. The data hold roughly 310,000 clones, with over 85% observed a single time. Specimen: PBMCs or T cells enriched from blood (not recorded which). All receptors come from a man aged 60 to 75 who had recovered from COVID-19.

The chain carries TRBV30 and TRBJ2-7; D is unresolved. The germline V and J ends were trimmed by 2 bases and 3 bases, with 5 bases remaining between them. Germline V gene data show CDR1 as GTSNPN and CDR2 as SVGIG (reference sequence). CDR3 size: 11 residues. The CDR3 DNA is TGTGCCTGGAGTCCCGGCTACGAGCAGTACTTC. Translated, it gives CAWSPGYEQYF.

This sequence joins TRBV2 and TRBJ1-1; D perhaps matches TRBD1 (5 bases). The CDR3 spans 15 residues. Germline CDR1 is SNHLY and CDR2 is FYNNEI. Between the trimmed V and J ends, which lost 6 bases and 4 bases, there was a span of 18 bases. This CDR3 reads CASREQQVFITEAFF. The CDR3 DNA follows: TGTGCCAGCAGGGAGCAACAGGTTTTTATCACTGAAGCTTTCTTT.

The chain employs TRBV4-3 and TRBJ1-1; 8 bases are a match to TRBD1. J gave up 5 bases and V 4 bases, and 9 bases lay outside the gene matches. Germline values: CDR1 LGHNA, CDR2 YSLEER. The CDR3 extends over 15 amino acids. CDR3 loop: CASSLTSGGGTEAFF. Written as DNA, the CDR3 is TGCGCCAGCAGCCTAACCTCAGGGGGCGGAACTGAAGCTTTCTTT.

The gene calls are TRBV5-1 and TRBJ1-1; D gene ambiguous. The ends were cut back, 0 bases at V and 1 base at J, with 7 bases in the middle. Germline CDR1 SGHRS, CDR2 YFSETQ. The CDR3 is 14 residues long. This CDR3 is CASSLVPGNTEAFF. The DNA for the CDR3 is TGCGCCAGCAGCTTGGTCCCGGGGAACACTGAAGCTTTCTTT.

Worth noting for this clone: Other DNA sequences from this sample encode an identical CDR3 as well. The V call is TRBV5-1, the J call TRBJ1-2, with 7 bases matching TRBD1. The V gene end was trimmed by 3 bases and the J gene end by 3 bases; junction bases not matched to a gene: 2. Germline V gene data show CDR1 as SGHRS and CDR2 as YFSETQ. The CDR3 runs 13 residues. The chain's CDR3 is CASSSGQHYGYTF. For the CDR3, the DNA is TGCGCCAGCAGCTCGGGACAGCACTATGGCTACACCTTC.

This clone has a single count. CDR3 sequence reads: CASSRLAGGIYNEQFF. The DNA for the CDR3 is TGCGCCAGCAGCCGATTAGCGGGGGGGATTTACAATGAGCAGTTCTTC. This chain uses TRBV5-1 with TRBJ2-1, with 11 bases matching TRBD2. Germline CDR1 reads SGHRS; CDR2 reads YFSETQ. With 4 bases clipped from V and 4 bases from J, the junction kept 7 bases outside the gene matches. This CDR3 comprises 16 residues.

The CDR3 loop is CASSAGTGFYNEQFF. The CDR3 DNA reads TGTGCCAGTAGTGCCGGGACAGGGTTCTACAATGAGCAGTTCTTC. The chain couples TRBV19 to TRBJ2-1; 9 bases line up with TRBD1. Germline loops: CDR1 LNHDA, CDR2 SQIVND (reference sequence). This CDR3 is built from 15 residues. V lost 5 bases and J lost 3; bases outside the gene matches: 5.

The DNA for the CDR3 is TGTGCCAGTAGCCCCCAGGGTGCGGGGACCCCCACAGATACGCAGTATTTT. It encodes CASSPQGAGTPTDTQYF. This chain links TRBV19 with TRBJ2-3; D is possibly TRBD2 (6 bases). The CDR3 extends over 17 amino acids. Germline CDR1 and CDR2: LNHDA and SQIVND (reference sequence). Trimming cost V 6 bases and J 2 bases, with 21 bases left between them.

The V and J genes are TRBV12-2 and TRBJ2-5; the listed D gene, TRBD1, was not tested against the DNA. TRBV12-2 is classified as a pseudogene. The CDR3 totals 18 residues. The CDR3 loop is CASRFPLVADCVQETQYF. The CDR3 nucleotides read TGTGCAAGTCGCTTCCCCCTGGTGGCAGATTGTGTCCAAGAGACCCAGTACTTC.

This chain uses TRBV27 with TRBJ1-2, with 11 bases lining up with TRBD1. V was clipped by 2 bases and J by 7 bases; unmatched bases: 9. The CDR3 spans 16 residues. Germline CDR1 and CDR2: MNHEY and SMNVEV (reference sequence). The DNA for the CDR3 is TGTGCCAGCAGTTTACGTACCACCGGGACAGGGGGTGGCTACACCTTC. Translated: CASSLRTTGTGGGYTF.

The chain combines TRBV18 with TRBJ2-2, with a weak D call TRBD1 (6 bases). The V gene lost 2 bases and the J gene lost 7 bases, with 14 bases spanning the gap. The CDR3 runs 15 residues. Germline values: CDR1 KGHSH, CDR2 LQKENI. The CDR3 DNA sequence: TGTGCCAGCTCACCAAACCTAGGACAGAACGGGGAGCTGTTTTTT. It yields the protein CASSPNLGQNGELFF.

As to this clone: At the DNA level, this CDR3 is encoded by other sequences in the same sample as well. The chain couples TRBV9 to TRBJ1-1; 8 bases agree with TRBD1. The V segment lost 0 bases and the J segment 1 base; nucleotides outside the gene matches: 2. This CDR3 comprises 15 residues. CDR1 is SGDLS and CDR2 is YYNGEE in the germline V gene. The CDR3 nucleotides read TGTGCCAGCAGCGTAGCAGACAGGGGGAACACTGAAGCTTTCTTT. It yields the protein CASSVADRGNTEAFF.

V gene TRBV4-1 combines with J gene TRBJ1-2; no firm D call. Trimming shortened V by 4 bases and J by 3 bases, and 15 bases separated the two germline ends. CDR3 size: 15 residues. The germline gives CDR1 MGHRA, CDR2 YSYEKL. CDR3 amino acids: CASSLDRGSHYGYTF. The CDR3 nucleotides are TGCGCCAGCAGCCTGGACCGGGGTTCACACTATGGCTACACCTTC.

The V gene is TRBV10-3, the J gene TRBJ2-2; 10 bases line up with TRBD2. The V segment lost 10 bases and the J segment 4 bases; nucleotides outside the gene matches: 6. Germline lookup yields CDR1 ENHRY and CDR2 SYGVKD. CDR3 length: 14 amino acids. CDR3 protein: CATLAGARTGELFF. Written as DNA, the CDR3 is TGTGCCACTCTAGCGGGAGCCCGCACCGGGGAGCTGTTTTTT.

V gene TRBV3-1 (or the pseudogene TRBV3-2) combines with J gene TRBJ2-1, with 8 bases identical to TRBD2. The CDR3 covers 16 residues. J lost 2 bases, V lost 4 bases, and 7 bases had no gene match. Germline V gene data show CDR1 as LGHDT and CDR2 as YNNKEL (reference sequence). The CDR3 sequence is CASSPQGTRTYNEQFF. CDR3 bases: TGTGCCAGCAGCCCCCAGGGGACTAGGACCTACAATGAGCAGTTCTTC.

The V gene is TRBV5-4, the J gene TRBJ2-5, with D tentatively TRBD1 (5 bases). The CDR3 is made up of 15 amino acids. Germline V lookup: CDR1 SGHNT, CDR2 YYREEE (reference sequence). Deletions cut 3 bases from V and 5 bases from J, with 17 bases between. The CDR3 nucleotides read TGTGCCAGCAGCTCGCCGACCCAGGGTACTGAGACCCAGTACTTC. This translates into CASSSPTQGTETQYF. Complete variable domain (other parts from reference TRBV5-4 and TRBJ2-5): ETGVTQSPTHLIKTRGQQVTLRCSSQSGHNTVSWYQQALGQGPQFIFQYYREEENGRGNFPPRFSGLQFPNYSSELNVNALELDDSALYLCASSSPTQGTETQYFGPGTRLLVL.

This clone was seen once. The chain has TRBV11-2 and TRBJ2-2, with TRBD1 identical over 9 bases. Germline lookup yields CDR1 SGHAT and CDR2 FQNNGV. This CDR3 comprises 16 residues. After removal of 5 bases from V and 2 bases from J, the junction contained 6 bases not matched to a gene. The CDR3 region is CASSPRTGVNTGELFF. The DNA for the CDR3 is TGTGCCAGCAGCCCCCGGACAGGGGTTAACACCGGGGAGCTGTTTTTT.

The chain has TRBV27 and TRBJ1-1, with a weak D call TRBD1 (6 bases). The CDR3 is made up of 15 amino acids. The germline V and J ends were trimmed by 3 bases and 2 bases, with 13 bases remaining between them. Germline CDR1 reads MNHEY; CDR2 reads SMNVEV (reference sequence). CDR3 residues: CASSFTWTENTEAFF. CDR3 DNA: TGTGCCAGCAGTTTTACGTGGACAGAAAACACTGAAGCTTTCTTT.

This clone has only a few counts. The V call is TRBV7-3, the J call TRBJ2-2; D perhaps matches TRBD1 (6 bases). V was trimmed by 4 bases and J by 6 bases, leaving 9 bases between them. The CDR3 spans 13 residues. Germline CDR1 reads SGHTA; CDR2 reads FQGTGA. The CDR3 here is CASSSTGPGELFF. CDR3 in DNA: TGTGCCAGCAGCTCTACAGGGCCCGGGGAGCTGTTTTTT. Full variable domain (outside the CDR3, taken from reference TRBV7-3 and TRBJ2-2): GAGVSQTPSNKVTEKGKYVELRCDPISGHTALYWYRQSLGQGPEFLIYFQGTGAADDSGLPNDRFFAVRPEGSVSTLKIQRTERGDSAVYLCASSSTGPGELFFGEGSRLTVL.

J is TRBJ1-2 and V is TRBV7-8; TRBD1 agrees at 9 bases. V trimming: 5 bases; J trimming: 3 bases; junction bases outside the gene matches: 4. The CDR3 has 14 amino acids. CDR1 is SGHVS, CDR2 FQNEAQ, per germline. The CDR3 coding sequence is TGTGCCAGCAGCCCCCGGACAGGGGACTATGGCTACACCTTC. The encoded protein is CASSPRTGDYGYTF. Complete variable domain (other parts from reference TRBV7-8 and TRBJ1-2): GAGVSQSPRYKVAKRGQDVALRCDPISGHVSLFWYQQALGQGPEFLTYFQNEAQLDKSGLPSDRFFAERPEGSVSTLKIQRTQQEDSAVYLCASSPRTGDYGYTFGSGTRLTVV.

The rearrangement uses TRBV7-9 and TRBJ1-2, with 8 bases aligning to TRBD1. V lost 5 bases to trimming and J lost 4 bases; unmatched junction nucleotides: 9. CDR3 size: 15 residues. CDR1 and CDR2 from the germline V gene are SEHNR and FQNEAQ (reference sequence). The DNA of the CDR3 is TGTGCCAGCAGCCCCCCGGACAGGGTTGGCTATGGCTACACCTTC. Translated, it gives CASSPPDRVGYGYTF.